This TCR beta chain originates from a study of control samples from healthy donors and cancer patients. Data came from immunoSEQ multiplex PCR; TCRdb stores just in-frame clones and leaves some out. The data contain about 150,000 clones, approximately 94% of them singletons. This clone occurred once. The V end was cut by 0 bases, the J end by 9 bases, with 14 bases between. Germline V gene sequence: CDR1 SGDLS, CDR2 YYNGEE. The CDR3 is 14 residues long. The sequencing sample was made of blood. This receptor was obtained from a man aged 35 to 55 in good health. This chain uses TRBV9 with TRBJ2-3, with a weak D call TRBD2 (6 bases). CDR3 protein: CASSVDLGSGTQYF. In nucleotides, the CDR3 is TGTGCCAGCAGCGTAGATTTAGGGAGCGGGACGCAGTATTTT.